This T cell receptor (beta chain) appears in the sequencing data of a study of cytomegalovirus exposure and HLA in healthy donors. Notes on the study in general: Most TCR sequences were uncommon, yet certain public TCRs appeared in many donors.

A multiplex PCR was run with 60 Vbeta primers and 13 Jbeta primers. Method: immunoSEQ multiplex PCR; TCRdb's copy keeps in-frame clones and lacks some. The sample shows under 45,000 clones, and more than 3% sits with its ten largest clones. A word on this clone: No antigen is known for it.

Germline CDR1 and CDR2: MDHEN and SYDVKM. The CDR3 is 15 amino acids. V was pared by 1 base and J by 8 bases, with 17 bases between. Each donor's status was that of a healthy bone marrow donor. Sequencing input: PBMCs. This chain links TRBV28 with TRBJ1-2; D is undetermined. The source of this sequence is a male donor in good health and CMV-seronegative. CDR3 coding DNA: TGTGCCAGCAGTTTATCCGGACCAGGACTTCCGGGCTACACCTTC. It encodes CASSLSGPGLPGYTF.